This T cell receptor (beta chain) was documented in a study of radiotherapy plus CTLA-4 blockade in lung cancer. Enrolled patients, whose metastatic non-small-cell lung cancer was chemo-refractory, received focal radiation plus CTLA-4 blockade with ipilimumab. Some clones are missing from TCRdb's copy, which holds only in-frame ones; the method was immunoSEQ multiplex PCR. Of about 59,000 clones detected, approximately 84% appear once; the ten largest clones hold 5% to 6.5%. This CDR3 is 15 amino acids long. The V segment lost 8 bases and the J segment 7 bases; nucleotides outside the gene matches: 9. The germline gives CDR1 SNHLY, CDR2 FYNNEI.

The TCR comes from a human donor with non-small cell lung cancer whose response to radiotherapy plus ipilimumab could not be evaluated. Material: peripheral blood, obtained from a patient treated with radiotherapy plus ipilimumab. This sequence joins TRBV2 and TRBJ2-1; 12 bases fit TRBD2. CDR3 bases: TGTGCCAGCGCCCGTCGGACTAGCGGGGCGAATGAGCAGTTCTTC. Protein product: CASARRTSGANEQFF.